A single sample gave rise to the 21 T cell receptor beta chains below, sequenced in a study of lymphopenia after photon versus proton radiotherapy. Method: immunoSEQ multiplex PCR; TCRdb's copy keeps in-frame clones and lacks some. The sample consists of 20,000 to 30,000 clones, 75% to 90% of them appearing once. The specimen comprised peripheral blood, sampled from a patient treated with photon-based radiotherapy. The source of these receptors is a man aged 40-55 years with gastric cancer.

The chain uses TRBV7-2 and TRBJ1-3; TRBD1 matches 9 bases. From germline, CDR1 is SGHTA and CDR2 FQGNSA. Unmatched junction bases numbered 8, after V lost 4 bases and J lost 4 bases. The CDR3 loop spans 16 amino acids. As DNA, the CDR3 is TGTGCCAGCAGCTCCGGGACAGGGAGGGGAGGAAACACCATATATTTT. It encodes CASSSGTGRGGNTIYF.

J is TRBJ1-2 and V is TRBV5-1; D not resolved. The germline V gene has CDR1 SGHRS and CDR2 YFSETQ. The CDR3 sequence is 12 residues long. V lost 4 bases to trimming and J lost 6 bases, with 10 bases between them. CDR3 nucleotides: TGCGCCAGCAGCAAAACCCCGGATGGCTACACCTTC. This sequence encodes CASSKTPDGYTF. The full variable domain, with the rest looked up from reference TRBV5-1 and TRBJ1-2, is KAGVTQTPRYLIKTRGQQVTLSCSPISGHRSVSWYQQTPGQGLQFLFEYFSETQRNKGNFPGRFSGRQFSNSRSEMNVSTLELGDSALYLCASSKTPDGYTFGSGTRLTVV.

This clone was found once. This chain joins TRBV25-1 and TRBJ1-2; D uncertain. With 4 bases removed from V and 4 bases from J, the gap between germline ends came to 13 bases. This CDR3 has 14 amino acids. CDR1 MGHDK and CDR2 SYGVNS come from the germline V gene. In DNA form, the CDR3 reads TGTGCCAGCAGTGCACTGGGAAAGACCTATGGCTACACCTTC. This codes for CASSALGKTYGYTF.

The CDR3 DNA follows: TGTGCCAGCACAGGGCGCCCCTCTGGAAACACCATATATTTT. It encodes CASTGRPSGNTIYF. This sequence joins TRBV6-5 and TRBJ1-3, with TRBD1 as a possible D gene (5 bases). CDR3 size: 14 residues. The germline CDR1 and CDR2 sequences are MNHEY and SVGAGI. Trimming removed 7 bases from V and 0 bases from J, with 10 bases in between.

The chain uses TRBV4-2 and TRBJ2-7, with unresolved D. CDR3 length equals 15 residues. V was trimmed by 5 bases and J by 3 bases, leaving 17 bases between them. Germline loops: CDR1 LGHNA, CDR2 YNFKEQ. In DNA, the CDR3 is TGTGCCAGCAGCTTGTACGCGGACGGCCACTACGAGCAGTACTTC. Its protein product is CASSLYADGHYEQYF.

The V call is TRBV25-1, the J call TRBJ2-5, with TRBD2 matching 10 bases. The CDR3 extends over 15 amino acids. V dropped 6 bases and J dropped 4; count of bases not matched to a gene: 8. The germline V gene has CDR1 MGHDK and CDR2 SYGVNS. CDR3 in DNA: TGTGCCAGCAGGGACCCCGGGACTAGCGTAGAGACCCAGTACTTC. It translates to CASRDPGTSVETQYF.

This chain links TRBV27 with TRBJ2-5; D is possibly TRBD2 (5 bases). Trimming shortened V by 6 bases and J by 0 bases, and 8 bases separated the two germline ends. This CDR3 has 13 amino acids. Looked up from germline, CDR1 is MNHEY and CDR2 is SMNVEV (reference sequence). CDR3 residues: CASRKADQETQYF. As DNA, the CDR3 is TGTGCCAGCAGAAAAGCGGACCAAGAGACCCAGTACTTC.

The chain employs TRBV9 and TRBJ2-5; possible D gene TRBD2, 6 bases. Near its end, the DNA agrees better with TRBJ2-7, so the J call may be wrong. The length of the CDR3 is 14 residues. Germline CDR1 and CDR2: SGDLS and YYNGEE. The CDR3 DNA is TGTGCCAGCAGCCCCCCCGGCGGGGCCTACGAGCAGTACTTC. Its protein is CASSPPGGAYEQYF.

The rearrangement links TRBV30 to TRBJ1-2; TRBD1 matches 9 bases. Germline V lookup: CDR1 GTSNPN, CDR2 SVGIG (reference sequence). The V segment lost 0 bases and the J segment 7 bases; nucleotides outside the gene matches: 9. The CDR3 covers 15 residues. CDR3 bases: TGTGCCTGGAGTGTCCGGACAGGGGTTCTGGGTGGCTACACCTTC. It translates to CAWSVRTGVLGGYTF.

This chain joins TRBV2 and TRBJ2-5; 10 bases match TRBD2. This CDR3 is 16 amino acids long. Germline-derived CDR1 and CDR2 are SNHLY and FYNNEI. V shed 0 bases and J 3 bases; nucleotides not matched to a gene: 4. Written as DNA, the CDR3 is TGTGCCAGCAGTGAAGCGCGAGGACTAGCGGAAGAGACCCAGTACTTC. This translates into CASSEARGLAEETQYF.

The rearrangement links TRBV4-3 to TRBJ1-2; 11 bases line up with TRBD1. The junction had 7 bases not matched to a gene; V was cut back by 3 bases and J by 4 bases. The CDR3 covers 16 residues. Germline assignment: CDR1 LGHNA and CDR2 YSLEER. The CDR3 region is CASSHLGQGAPYGYTF. In nucleotides, the CDR3 is TGCGCCAGCAGCCACCTAGGACAGGGGGCCCCCTATGGCTACACCTTC.

The sample holds one count of this clone. The V call is TRBV7-2, the J call TRBJ1-2; possible D gene TRBD1, 5 bases. The CDR3 has 14 residues. The germline V gene encodes CDR1 SGHTA and CDR2 FQGNSA. The ends were cut back, 5 bases at V and 4 bases at J, with 14 bases in the middle. CDR3 sequence: CASSRRAGIYGYTF. CDR3 sequence (DNA): TGTGCCAGCAGCCGACGGGCAGGGATCTATGGCTACACCTTC.

The V call is TRBV7-8, the J call TRBJ2-7; D call uncertain. Deletions cut 1 base from V and 4 bases from J, with 11 bases between. Germline V gene data show CDR1 as SGHVS and CDR2 as FQNEAQ. This CDR3 is built from 14 residues. The CDR3 here is CASSLVSGEYEQYF. In DNA, the CDR3 is TGTGCCAGCAGCTTAGTGTCAGGAGAGTACGAGCAGTACTTC.

The V gene is TRBV6-5, the J gene TRBJ2-7, with 7 bases lining up with TRBD1. The ends lost 6 bases at V and 4 bases at J; junction bases unmatched: 3. Germline V gene data show CDR1 as MNHEY and CDR2 as SVGAGI. This CDR3 comprises 12 residues. CDR3 bases: TGTGCCAGCAGACCGACAGGGTACGAGCAGTACTTC. Translated, it gives CASRPTGYEQYF.

V is TRBV5-1 and J is TRBJ1-1; D might be TRBD1 (5 bases). The CDR3 runs to 13 residues. Germline-derived CDR1 and CDR2 are SGHRS and YFSETQ. Trimming took 5 bases from V and 1 from J, leaving 9 bases between them. In DNA, the CDR3 is TGCGCCAGCAGTACGGGGGGGAACACTGAAGCTTTCTTT. This sequence encodes CASSTGGNTEAFF. The whole variable domain, remainder taken from reference TRBV5-1 and TRBJ1-1, is KAGVTQTPRYLIKTRGQQVTLSCSPISGHRSVSWYQQTPGQGLQFLFEYFSETQRNKGNFPGRFSGRQFSNSRSEMNVSTLELGDSALYLCASSTGGNTEAFFGQGTRLTVV.

J is TRBJ1-2 and V is TRBV2; 8 nucleotides agree with TRBD1. This CDR3 is 14 amino acids long. V lost 4 bases to trimming and J lost 4 bases; unmatched junction nucleotides: 5. In germline, CDR1 is SNHLY, CDR2 FYNNEI. This chain's CDR3 is CASSVRTGTYGYTF. The CDR3 nucleotides are TGTGCCAGCAGTGTGAGGACAGGGACCTATGGCTACACCTTC.

The rearrangement links TRBV2 to TRBJ2-7, with 12 bases aligning to TRBD1. The germline V gene has CDR1 SNHLY and CDR2 FYNNEI. The CDR3 extends over 14 amino acids. The V and J ends lost 4 bases and 7 bases, in that order; junction bases with no gene match: 5. CDR3 DNA: TGTGCCAGCAGTGTGGGACAGGGGGCGGGTGAGCAGTACTTC. Translation: CASSVGQGAGEQYF.

The chain combines TRBV18 with TRBJ2-5, with D unresolved. This CDR3 region has 14 residues. Germline CDR1 and CDR2: KGHSH and LQKENI. Trimming pared 0 bases from V and 2 bases from J, leaving 7 bases between. CDR3 bases: TGTGCCAGCTCACCACCGCAATATCAAGAGACCCAGTACTTC. It translates to CASSPPQYQETQYF. The full variable domain, its missing parts supplied by reference TRBV18 and TRBJ2-5, is NAGVMQNPRHLVRRRGQEARLRCSPMKGHSHVYWYRQLPEEGLKFMVYLQKENIIDESGMPKERFSAEFPKEGPSILRIQQVVRGDSAAYFCASSPPQYQETQYFGPGTRLLVL.

The chain is built from TRBV19 and TRBJ2-3; TRBD2 matches 16 bases. The V and J ends lost 5 bases and 3 bases, in that order; junction bases with no gene match: 8. This CDR3 has 18 amino acids. Per the germline V gene, CDR1 is LNHDA and CDR2 is SQIVND (reference sequence). The chain's CDR3 is CASSPGLAGGQGTDTQYF. The CDR3 DNA reads as TGTGCCAGTAGTCCGGGACTAGCGGGGGGGCAGGGGACAGATACGCAGTATTTT.

The genes are TRBV28 and TRBJ1-1; unclear D gene. CDR1 and CDR2 from the germline V gene are MDHEN and SYDVKM. The CDR3 has 12 residues. Trimming removed 5 bases at V and 0 bases at J, with 4 bases between. DNA for the CDR3: TGTGCCAGCAGTGTTATGAACACTGAAGCTTTCTTT. It specifies CASSVMNTEAFF. The complete variable domain, with remaining parts taken from reference TRBV28 and TRBJ1-1, reads DVKVTQSSRYLVKRTGEKVFLECVQDMDHENMFWYRQDPGLGLRLIYFSYDVKMKEKGDIPEGYSVSREKKERFSLILESASTNQTSMYLCASSVMNTEAFFGQGTRLTVV.

The rearrangement links TRBV5-6 to TRBJ2-5; unclear D gene. Germline assignment: CDR1 SGHDT and CDR2 YYEEEE. The CDR3 loop spans 13 amino acids. Between the trimmed V and J ends, which lost 2 bases and 2 bases, there was a span of 7 bases. The CDR3 loop is CASSFPQQETQYF. DNA of the CDR3: TGTGCCAGCAGCTTCCCGCAGCAAGAGACCCAGTACTTC.